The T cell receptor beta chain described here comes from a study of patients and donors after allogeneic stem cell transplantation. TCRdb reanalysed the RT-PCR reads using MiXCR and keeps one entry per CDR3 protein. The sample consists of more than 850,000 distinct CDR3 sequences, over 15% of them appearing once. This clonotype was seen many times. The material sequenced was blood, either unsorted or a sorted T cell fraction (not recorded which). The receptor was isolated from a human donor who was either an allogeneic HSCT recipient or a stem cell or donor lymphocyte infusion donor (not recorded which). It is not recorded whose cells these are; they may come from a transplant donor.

CDR3 residues: CASTNGYNEQFF. The CDR3 DNA reads as TGTGCCAGCACCAATGGTTACAATGAGCAGTTCTTC. The chain uses TRBV12-3 or TRBV12-4 and TRBJ2-1; D not resolved. The CDR3 extends over 12 amino acids. The V and J ends lost 7 bases and 4 bases respectively, with 8 bases between them.